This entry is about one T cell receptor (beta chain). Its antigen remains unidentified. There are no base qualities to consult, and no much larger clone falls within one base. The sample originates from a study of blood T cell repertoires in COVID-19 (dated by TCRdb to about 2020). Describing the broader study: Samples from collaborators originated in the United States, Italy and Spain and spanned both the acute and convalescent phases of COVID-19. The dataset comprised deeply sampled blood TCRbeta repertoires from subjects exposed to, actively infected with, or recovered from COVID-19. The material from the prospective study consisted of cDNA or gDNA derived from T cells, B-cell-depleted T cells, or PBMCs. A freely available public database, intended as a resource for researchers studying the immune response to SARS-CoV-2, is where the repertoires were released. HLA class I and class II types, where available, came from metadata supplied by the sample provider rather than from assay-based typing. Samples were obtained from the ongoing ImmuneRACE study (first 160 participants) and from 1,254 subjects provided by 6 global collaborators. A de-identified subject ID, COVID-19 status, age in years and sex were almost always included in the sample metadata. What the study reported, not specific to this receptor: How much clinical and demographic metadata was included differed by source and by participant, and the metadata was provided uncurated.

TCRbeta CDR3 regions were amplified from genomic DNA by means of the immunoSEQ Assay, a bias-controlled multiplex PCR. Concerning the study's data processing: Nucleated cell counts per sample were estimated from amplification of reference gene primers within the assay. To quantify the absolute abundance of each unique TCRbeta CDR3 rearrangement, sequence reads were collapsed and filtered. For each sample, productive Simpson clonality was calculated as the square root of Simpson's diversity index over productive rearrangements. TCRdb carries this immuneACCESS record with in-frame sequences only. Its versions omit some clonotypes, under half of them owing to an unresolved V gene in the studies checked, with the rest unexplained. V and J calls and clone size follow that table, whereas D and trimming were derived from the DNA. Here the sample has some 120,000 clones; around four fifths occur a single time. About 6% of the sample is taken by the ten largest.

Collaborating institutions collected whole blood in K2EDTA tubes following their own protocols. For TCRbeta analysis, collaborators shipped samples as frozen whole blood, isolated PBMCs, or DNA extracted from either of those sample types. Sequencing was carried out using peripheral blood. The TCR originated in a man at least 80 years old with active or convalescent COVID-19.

The CDR3 is CASSQENRASYEQYF. The DNA is as follows: TGTGCCAGCAGCCAAGAGAACAGGGCCTCCTACGAGCAGTACTTC. The V gene is TRBV14 and the J gene is TRBJ2-7, and possibly TRBD1, on 6 matching bases. V gives up 0 bases and J gives up 0 bases, and the segment between their germline ends measures 9 bases. Including cysteine and phenylalanine, the CDR3 has 15 amino acids. The sequence is cut down to CDR3 DNA, 45 bases in frame from base 1. As encoded in the germline V gene, CDR1 is SGHDN while CDR2 is FVKESK.